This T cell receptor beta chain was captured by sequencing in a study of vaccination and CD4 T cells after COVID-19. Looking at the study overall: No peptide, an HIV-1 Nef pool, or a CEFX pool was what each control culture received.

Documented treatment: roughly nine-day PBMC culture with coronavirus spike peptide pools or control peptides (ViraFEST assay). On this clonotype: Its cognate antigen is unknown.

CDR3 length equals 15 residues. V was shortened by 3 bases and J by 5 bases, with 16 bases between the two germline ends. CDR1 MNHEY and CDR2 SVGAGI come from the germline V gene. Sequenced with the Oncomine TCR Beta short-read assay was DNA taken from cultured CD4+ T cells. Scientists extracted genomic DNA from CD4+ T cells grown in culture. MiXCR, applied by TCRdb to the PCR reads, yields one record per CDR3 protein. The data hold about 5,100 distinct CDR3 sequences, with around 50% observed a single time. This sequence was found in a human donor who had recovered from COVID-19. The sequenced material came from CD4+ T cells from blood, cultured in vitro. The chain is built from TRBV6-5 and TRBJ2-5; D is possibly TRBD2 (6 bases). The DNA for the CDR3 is TGTGCCAGCAGTTATTTAGGCTCTGGAGGGGAGACCCAGTACTTC. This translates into CASSYLGSGGETQYF.